The 10 T cell receptor beta chains below all came from one sample that was sequenced in a study of blood T cell repertoires in COVID-19. Profiled with immunoSEQ multiplex PCR; TCRdb holds only in-frame clones, not every one. This table has 100,000 or so clones, around 84% appearing once. Material for sequencing was peripheral blood. The receptor source for this set is a woman aged 70-85 years with active or convalescent COVID-19.

This clone was picked up one time. This chain joins TRBV7-2 and TRBJ2-1; TRBD2 agrees at 8 bases. CDR1 is SGHTA and CDR2 is FQGNSA in the germline V gene. This CDR3 comprises 14 residues. V lost 1 base, J lost 6 bases, and 2 bases stayed unmatched. The chain's CDR3 is CASSLVGGVNEQFF. The CDR3 nucleotides are TGTGCCAGCAGCTTAGTCGGGGGGGTCAATGAGCAGTTCTTC. Filled out from reference TRBV7-2 and TRBJ2-1, the complete variable domain reads GAGVSQSPSNKVTEKGKDVELRCDPISGHTALYWYRQSLGQGLEFLIYFQGNSAPDKSGLPSDRFSAERTGGSVSTLTIQRTQQEDSAVYLCASSLVGGVNEQFFGPGTRLTVL.

This chain joins TRBV24-1 and TRBJ2-5; tentative D call: TRBD2 (6 bases). Trimming took 2 bases from V and 7 from J, leaving 16 bases between them. CDR1 and CDR2 (germline): KGHDR, SFDVKD. This CDR3 is 15 amino acids long. The CDR3: CATSDSDTGGGTQYF. DNA of the CDR3: TGTGCCACCAGTGATTCTGACACCGGGGGTGGGACCCAGTACTTC.

V usage is TRBV25-1 and J usage is TRBJ2-1, with 8 bases aligning to TRBD1. In germline, CDR1 is MGHDK, CDR2 SYGVNS. Germline trimming cut 10 bases from V and 6 bases from J; bases unmatched to any gene: 8. The CDR3 covers 13 residues. CDR3 sequence (DNA): TGTGCCACCTCCACAGGGGGTAGCAATGAGCAGTTCTTC. This codes for CATSTGGSNEQFF.

The chain is built from TRBV3-1 (or the pseudogene TRBV3-2) and TRBJ2-5, with TRBD2 matching over 9 bases. The trim removed 0 bases at V and 4 bases at J, leaving 6 bases unmatched. The CDR3 has 16 residues. Germline V CDR1 and CDR2: LGHDT, YNNKEL (reference sequence). The CDR3 spells CASSQDPSGNGETQYF. As DNA, the CDR3 is TGTGCCAGCAGCCAAGATCCTAGCGGGAATGGAGAGACCCAGTACTTC.

The chain is built from TRBV27 and TRBJ1-3, with no clear D. This CDR3 is built from 15 residues. Between the trimmed V and J ends, which lost 4 bases and 0 bases, there was a span of 10 bases. Germline V gives CDR1 MNHEY, CDR2 SMNVEV (reference sequence). The CDR3 loop is CASSSIASSGNTIYF. CDR3 nucleotides: TGTGCCAGCAGTTCCATAGCGAGCTCTGGAAACACCATATATTTT.

The chain links TRBV19 to TRBJ1-2, with D maybe TRBD1 (6 bases). Germline V gene lookup returns CDR1 LNHDA and CDR2 SQIVND (reference sequence). This CDR3 is 13 amino acids long. Trimming removed 4 bases at V and 0 bases at J, with 6 bases between. The CDR3 nucleotides read TGTGCCAGTAGTAAGGGGGCTAACTATGGCTACACCTTC. This sequence encodes CASSKGANYGYTF.

CDR3 loop: CATEGQGNIQYF. CDR3 nucleotides: TGTGCCACCGAGGGACAGGGAAACATTCAGTACTTC. The gene calls are TRBV27 and TRBJ2-4, with 9 positions matching TRBD1. Germline V gene sequence: CDR1 MNHEY, CDR2 SMNVEV (reference sequence). The CDR3 spans 12 residues. J gave up 6 bases and V 10 bases, and 4 bases lay outside the gene matches.

V gene TRBV18 combines with J gene TRBJ1-6, with 8 bases that match TRBD1. Trimming removed 3 bases from V and 7 bases from J; junction bases left unmatched: 5. CDR1 KGHSH and CDR2 LQKENI come from the germline V gene. The CDR3 runs 15 residues. CDR3 protein: CASSPPGQANSPLHF. Here the CDR3 DNA reads TGTGCCAGCTCACCGCCGGGACAGGCGAATTCACCCCTCCACTTT.

The chain joins TRBV30 to TRBJ1-2, with D tentatively TRBD1 (5 bases). The CDR3 extends over 15 amino acids. Germline lookup yields CDR1 GTSNPN and CDR2 SVGIG (reference sequence). The V end was cut by 0 bases, the J end by 8 bases, with 19 bases between. CDR3 nucleotide sequence: TGTGCCTGGAGTGTATATTCAGGGTTGGCTGGAGGCTACACCTTC. This sequence encodes CAWSVYSGLAGGYTF. The entire variable domain, with the rest obtained from reference TRBV30 and TRBJ1-2, is as follows: SQTIHQWPATLVQPVGSPLSLECTVEGTSNPNLYWYRQAAGRGLQLLFYSVGIGQISSEVPQNLSASRPQDRQFILSSKKLLLSDSGFYLCAWSVYSGLAGGYTFGSGTRLTVV.

The chain's CDR3 is CSARFSETQYF. The CDR3 DNA follows: TGCAGTGCTAGGTTTTCGGAGACCCAGTACTTC. The chain links TRBV20-1 to TRBJ2-5; D remains unclear. V was shortened by 3 bases and J by 5 bases, with 7 bases between the two germline ends. Germline V CDR1 and CDR2: DFQATT, SNEGSKA (reference sequence). The CDR3 contains 11 residues.